One T cell receptor (beta chain) is described in this entry. The table lists this clonotype with a count of one. This receptor's antigen is unknown. No clone much larger than this one lies a single base away; base qualities are absent. A lone read gives weak evidence. These data come from a study of T-cell reconstitution after alpha-beta-depleted transplantation in children (dated by TCRdb to the mid-2010s). In the study overall: Using TCR repertoire profiling, the study quantitatively followed how T-cell immune reconstitution unfolded in children after TCRalphabeta/CD19-depleted allogeneic hematopoietic cell transplantation.

V gives up 5 bases and J gives up 3 bases, and the segment between their germline ends measures 8 bases. The germline V gene gives CDR1 as SGHTA and CDR2 as FQGNSA. Reading from cysteine to phenylalanine, the CDR3 counts 12 amino acids. The sequence is cut down to CDR3 DNA, 36 bases in frame from base 1. Library preparation employed PCR. TCRdb shows the sequencer as Illumina HiSeq 2500. Molecular barcoding was employed in the preparation of TCR libraries, with unique molecular identifiers being used to normalize TCRbeta repertoire quantification. Using fastp at Q25 and MiXCR, TCRdb reprocessed the public reads and kept productive beta chains. Every entry covers one CDR3 protein and lists the most common genes and DNA from its rows. Here the sample has 350,000 to 450,000 distinct CDR3 sequences; about 20% occur a single time. Around 3.9% of the sample comes from the top ten.

This receptor chain uses TRBV7-2 and TRBJ2-7; the D gene cannot be resolved reliably. The clonotype comes from a human donor who donated a stem cell graft to a child with acute myeloid leukemia. This specimen was PBMCs from the stem cell graft donor, taken from the stem cell graft. The CDR3 sequence is CASSGSYYEQYF. The sequenced DNA is TGTGCCAGCAGCGGGTCCTACTACGAGCAGTACTTC.